This TCR beta chain comes out of a study of breast tumors, draining lymph nodes, adjacent tissues. This clonotype was seen at least ten times. TCRdb passed the multiplex PCR reads through MiXCR, listing each CDR3 protein once. The data contain under 350,000 distinct CDR3 sequences, around 30% of them singletons. Samples came from axillary lymph nodes draining the breast cancer. The sequence was obtained from a female donor with breast cancer. Some clones in this sample may be carry-over from other donors' samples. The sequencing input was axillary lymph node tissue.

CDR3 sequence: CASSSTRQANTGELFF. The CDR3 region has the DNA TGTGCCAGCAGCTCCACCCGACAGGCGAACACCGGGGAGCTGTTTTTT. The chain couples TRBV7-2 to TRBJ2-2, with D perhaps TRBD1 (6 bases). The germline gives CDR1 SGHTA, CDR2 FQGNSA. V gave up 4 bases and J gave up 0 bases, with 12 bases separating them. CDR3 length: 16 residues.